These T cell receptor beta chains were read from a single sample in a study of blood T cells in healthy people across ages. One entry per CDR3 protein, called by TCRdb with MiXCR from the 5' RACE reads. The table lists some 1.4 million distinct CDR3 sequences, approximately 42% of them singletons. The sample comprised blood. Every receptor here comes from a woman younger than 30 in good health. CDR3s include the opening cysteine and the closing phenylalanine or tryptophan. The order of the fields is D gene, J gene, clone size, V gene, CDR3 protein, CDR3 DNA. D genes are given only for firm matches. Part of the rows lack a size; the others show once, few, many or a class for expanded clones.

D gene: TRBD1; J gene: TRBJ2-1; clone size: -; V gene: TRBV6-5; CDR3 protein: CASTPRTGGYNEQFF; CDR3 DNA: TGTGCCAGCACCCCACGGACAGGGGGCTACAATGAGCAGTTCTTC
D gene: -; J gene: TRBJ1-1; clone size: -; V gene: TRBV27; CDR3 protein: CASRDARGGTEAFF; CDR3 DNA: TGTGCCAGCAGAGACGCGAGGGGGGGGACTGAAGCTTTCTTT
D gene: -; J gene: TRBJ2-7; clone size: -; V gene: TRBV30; CDR3 protein: CAWGRTVVYEQYF; CDR3 DNA: TGTGCCTGGGGGCGGACCGTAGTCTACGAGCAGTACTTC
D gene: -; J gene: TRBJ2-7; clone size: many; V gene: TRBV27; CDR3 protein: CASSLVGESYEQYF; CDR3 DNA: TGTGCCAGCAGTTTAGTGGGGGAATCCTACGAGCAGTACTTC
D gene: TRBD2; J gene: TRBJ2-1; clone size: -; V gene: TRBV20-1; CDR3 protein: CSAISGGLYYNEQFF; CDR3 DNA: TGCAGTGCCATAAGCGGGGGGCTTTACTACAATGAGCAGTTCTTC
D gene: TRBD2; J gene: TRBJ2-1; clone size: -; V gene: TRBV7-2; CDR3 protein: CASSLTPSGSHEQFF; CDR3 DNA: TGTGCCAGCAGCTTAACGCCTAGCGGGAGCCATGAGCAGTTCTTC
D gene: -; J gene: TRBJ2-7; clone size: few; V gene: TRBV5-6; CDR3 protein: CASSIRTYEQYF; CDR3 DNA: TGTGCCAGCAGCATCCGGACCTACGAGCAGTACTTC
D gene: TRBD1; J gene: TRBJ1-2; clone size: few; V gene: TRBV7-2; CDR3 protein: CASSPRTGTGANYGYTF; CDR3 DNA: TGTGCCAGCAGCCCAAGAACCGGGACAGGGGCTAACTATGGCTACACCTTC
D gene: TRBD2; J gene: TRBJ2-3; clone size: -; V gene: TRBV5-1; CDR3 protein: CASSLAGTSGRGADTQYF; CDR3 DNA: TGCGCCAGCAGCTTGGCCGGGACTAGCGGGAGAGGTGCAGATACGCAGTATTTT
D gene: -; J gene: TRBJ2-3; clone size: -; V gene: TRBV4-2; CDR3 protein: CASSAYDDTQYF; CDR3 DNA: TGTGCCAGCAGCGCCTACGACGATACGCAGTATTTT
D gene: TRBD1; J gene: TRBJ2-7; clone size: -; V gene: TRBV4-1; CDR3 protein: CASSRTSETGGHEQYF; CDR3 DNA: TGCGCCAGCAGCCGAACTTCCGAGACAGGGGGCCACGAGCAGTACTTC
D gene: TRBD2; J gene: TRBJ2-5; clone size: -; V gene: TRBV12-3/TRBV12-4; CDR3 protein: CASSLLRTSRDEQYF; CDR3 DNA: TGTGCCAGCAGTTTACTAAGGACTAGCAGGGATGAGCAGTACTTC
D gene: TRBD1; J gene: TRBJ1-3; clone size: -; V gene: TRBV7-2; CDR3 protein: CASSLGTGTGVFGNTIYF; CDR3 DNA: TGTGCCAGCAGCTTAGGGACGGGGACAGGGGTATTTGGAAACACCATATATTTT
D gene: -; J gene: TRBJ2-7; clone size: -; V gene: TRBV28; CDR3 protein: CASSLDRKYEQYF; CDR3 DNA: TGTGCCAGCAGTTTGGACAGAAAGTACGAGCAGTACTTC
D gene: TRBD2; J gene: TRBJ2-5; clone size: -; V gene: TRBV7-2; CDR3 protein: CASSSLAGGVARETQYF; CDR3 DNA: TGTGCCAGCAGCTCCTTAGCGGGAGGCGTCGCCCGAGAGACCCAGTACTTC
D gene: -; J gene: TRBJ1-2; clone size: -; V gene: TRBV6-1; CDR3 protein: CASRQGIAFGYTF; CDR3 DNA: TGTGCCAGCAGGCAGGGCATCGCCTTTGGCTACACCTTC
D gene: -; J gene: TRBJ1-3; clone size: few; V gene: TRBV12-3/TRBV12-4; CDR3 protein: CASSLAPANTGNTIYF; CDR3 DNA: TGTGCCAGCAGTTTAGCGCCGGCAAACACTGGAAACACCATATATTTT
D gene: -; J gene: TRBJ2-3; clone size: -; V gene: TRBV6-5; CDR3 protein: CASSYSRAAQTDTQYF; CDR3 DNA: TGTGCCAGCAGTTACTCGAGGGCAGCCCAAACAGATACGCAGTATTTT
D gene: TRBD2; J gene: TRBJ2-1; clone size: -; V gene: TRBV4-2; CDR3 protein: CASSSVTSGPKGYNEQFF; CDR3 DNA: TGTGCCAGCAGCAGCGTGACTAGCGGTCCGAAAGGGTACAATGAGCAGTTCTTC
D gene: -; J gene: TRBJ1-5; clone size: few; V gene: TRBV7-2; CDR3 protein: CASSLVMSGGYSNQPQHF; CDR3 DNA: TGTGCCAGCAGCTTAGTAATGTCGGGTGGCTATAGCAATCAGCCCCAGCATTTT
D gene: TRBD1; J gene: TRBJ2-5; clone size: once; V gene: TRBV6-1; CDR3 protein: CASSEAPDRGIYNEQYF; CDR3 DNA: TGTGCCAGCAGTGAAGCCCCGGACAGGGGGATATACAATGAGCAGTACTTC
D gene: -; J gene: TRBJ2-7; clone size: few; V gene: TRBV7-9; CDR3 protein: CASTRDGTYEQYF; CDR3 DNA: TGTGCCAGCACTCGGGACGGAACCTACGAGCAGTACTTC
D gene: -; J gene: TRBJ1-4; clone size: -; V gene: TRBV5-1; CDR3 protein: CASSLGTADEKLFF; CDR3 DNA: TGCGCCAGCAGCCTAGGGACGGCTGATGAAAAACTGTTTTTT
D gene: -; J gene: TRBJ2-3; clone size: -; V gene: TRBV9; CDR3 protein: CASSAAHIINTQYF; CDR3 DNA: TGTGCCAGCAGTGCCGCCCACATCATCAATACGCAGTATTTT
D gene: -; J gene: TRBJ2-7; clone size: -; V gene: TRBV4-1; CDR3 protein: CASSQDGGLSYEQYF; CDR3 DNA: TGCGCCAGCAGCCAAGATGGAGGACTCTCCTACGAGCAGTACTTC
D gene: TRBD2; J gene: TRBJ2-1; clone size: -; V gene: TRBV3-1; CDR3 protein: CASSGGRLMRGGGDEQFF; CDR3 DNA: TGTGCCAGCAGTGGGGGACGACTTATGCGGGGGGGCGGAGATGAGCAGTTCTTC
D gene: -; J gene: TRBJ1-4; clone size: -; V gene: TRBV9; CDR3 protein: CASSVGPGSTNEKLFF; CDR3 DNA: TGTGCCAGCAGCGTAGGGCCGGGCTCGACTAATGAAAAACTGTTTTTT
D gene: -; J gene: TRBJ2-7; clone size: -; V gene: TRBV6-1; CDR3 protein: CAGRDFEDEQYF; CDR3 DNA: TGTGCCGGGCGGGATTTTGAGGACGAGCAGTACTTC
D gene: -; J gene: TRBJ2-4; clone size: -; V gene: TRBV27; CDR3 protein: CASSFSSTKNIQYF; CDR3 DNA: TGTGCCAGCAGTTTCTCTAGCACCAAAAACATTCAGTACTTC
D gene: TRBD2; J gene: TRBJ2-5; clone size: -; V gene: TRBV6-5; CDR3 protein: CASSYSPSWKNSGGQETQYF; CDR3 DNA: TGTGCCAGCAGTTACTCGCCTTCTTGGAAGAATAGCGGGGGCCAAGAGACCCAGTACTTC
D gene: TRBD2; J gene: TRBJ2-7; clone size: -; V gene: TRBV6-5; CDR3 protein: CASSYWASGLYEQYF; CDR3 DNA: TGTGCCAGCAGTTACTGGGCTAGCGGACTTTACGAGCAGTACTTC
D gene: TRBD1; J gene: TRBJ2-1; clone size: -; V gene: TRBV7-9; CDR3 protein: CASSARDSPFF; CDR3 DNA: TGTGCCAGCAGCGCCCGGGACAGCCCGTTCTTC
D gene: -; J gene: TRBJ2-5; clone size: -; V gene: TRBV28; CDR3 protein: CASSLMGSYLGNQETQYF; CDR3 DNA: TGTGCCAGCAGTTTAATGGGGTCCTATCTTGGAAACCAAGAGACCCAGTACTTC
D gene: -; J gene: TRBJ1-2; clone size: few; V gene: TRBV6-1; CDR3 protein: CASSPRGAQDYGYTF; CDR3 DNA: TGTGCCAGCAGCCCCAGAGGGGCGCAGGACTATGGCTACACCTTC
D gene: -; J gene: TRBJ2-1; clone size: -; V gene: TRBV6-1; CDR3 protein: CASKLGQSTTSYNEQFF; CDR3 DNA: TGTGCCAGCAAGCTCGGACAATCGACCACTTCCTACAATGAGCAGTTCTTC
D gene: -; J gene: TRBJ2-5; clone size: few; V gene: TRBV6-1; CDR3 protein: CASSESGQYF; CDR3 DNA: TGTGCCAGCAGTGAATCAGGGCAGTACTTC
D gene: -; J gene: TRBJ2-3; clone size: -; V gene: TRBV20-1; CDR3 protein: CSANSRGNTDAQYF; CDR3 DNA: TGCAGTGCTAATTCTCGGGGAAATACAGATGCGCAGTATTTT
D gene: -; J gene: TRBJ2-1; clone size: -; V gene: TRBV24-1; CDR3 protein: CATRDSSVEQFF; CDR3 DNA: TGTGCCACCAGGGATTCCTCGGTCGAGCAGTTCTTC
D gene: TRBD1; J gene: TRBJ2-1; clone size: -; V gene: TRBV20-1; CDR3 protein: CSAREQRGHYNEQFF; CDR3 DNA: TGCAGTGCTAGAGAACAAAGGGGGCACTACAATGAGCAGTTCTTC
D gene: -; J gene: TRBJ1-1; clone size: -; V gene: TRBV10-3; CDR3 protein: CAISDGRAKTEAFF; CDR3 DNA: TGTGCCATCAGTGATGGTAGGGCGAAGACTGAAGCTTTCTTT
D gene: -; J gene: TRBJ1-1; clone size: -; V gene: TRBV7-2; CDR3 protein: CASSANIQGTAEAFF; CDR3 DNA: TGTGCCAGCAGCGCGAACATACAGGGAACGGCTGAAGCTTTCTTT
D gene: TRBD2; J gene: TRBJ2-7; clone size: -; V gene: TRBV25-1; CDR3 protein: CASSEISSGSSYEQYF; CDR3 DNA: TGTGCCAGCAGTGAAATTTCTAGCGGGAGCTCCTACGAGCAGTACTTC
D gene: -; J gene: TRBJ1-6; clone size: -; V gene: TRBV5-1; CDR3 protein: CASSVEQVSSPLHF; CDR3 DNA: TGCGCCAGCAGCGTGGAACAGGTTTCTTCACCCCTCCACTTT
D gene: -; J gene: TRBJ1-6; clone size: few; V gene: TRBV7-6; CDR3 protein: CASSDRTPGAPLHF; CDR3 DNA: TGTGCCAGCAGCGATAGGACCCCCGGGGCACCCCTCCACTTT
D gene: TRBD1; J gene: TRBJ1-2; clone size: -; V gene: TRBV20-1; CDR3 protein: CSARAGTGGANYGYTF; CDR3 DNA: TGCAGTGCTAGAGCCGGGACAGGGGGCGCGAACTATGGCTACACCTTC
D gene: TRBD1; J gene: TRBJ2-7; clone size: few; V gene: TRBV10-3; CDR3 protein: CAIMRDETGGYEQYF; CDR3 DNA: TGTGCCATCATGCGGGATGAGACAGGGGGATACGAGCAGTACTTC
D gene: -; J gene: TRBJ1-4; clone size: few; V gene: TRBV10-3; CDR3 protein: CAISEDRVAEKLFF; CDR3 DNA: TGTGCCATCAGTGAAGACAGAGTTGCCGAAAAACTGTTTTTT
D gene: TRBD2; J gene: TRBJ2-7; clone size: -; V gene: TRBV5-1; CDR3 protein: CASVVTSGSNEQYF; CDR3 DNA: TGCGCCAGCGTGGTGACTAGCGGTTCCAATGAGCAGTACTTC
D gene: TRBD1; J gene: TRBJ2-5; clone size: -; V gene: TRBV25-1; CDR3 protein: CASSEAVTGDTQQYF; CDR3 DNA: TGTGCCAGCAGTGAGGCCGTTACAGGGGATACGCAGCAGTACTTC
D gene: -; J gene: TRBJ1-2; clone size: -; V gene: TRBV14; CDR3 protein: CASSLGVHGYTF; CDR3 DNA: TGTGCCAGCAGCCTGGGGGTGCACGGCTACACCTTC
D gene: -; J gene: TRBJ1-1; clone size: -; V gene: TRBV20-1; CDR3 protein: CSARVIFGGRGTEAFF; CDR3 DNA: TGCAGTGCTAGAGTCATCTTCGGGGGGCGCGGGACTGAAGCTTTCTTT
D gene: -; J gene: TRBJ2-4; clone size: -; V gene: TRBV3-1; CDR3 protein: CASSEGAGGKNIQYF; CDR3 DNA: TGTGCCAGCAGTGAGGGGGCGGGGGGCAAAAACATTCAGTACTTC
D gene: -; J gene: TRBJ2-5; clone size: -; V gene: TRBV20-1; CDR3 protein: CSARKPGLQSTGETQYF; CDR3 DNA: TGCAGTGCTAGAAAACCCGGACTGCAAAGCACCGGTGAGACCCAGTACTTC
D gene: TRBD1; J gene: TRBJ2-7; clone size: -; V gene: TRBV24-1; CDR3 protein: CATYEGQNYYNEQYF; CDR3 DNA: TGTGCCACCTATGAGGGACAGAACTATTACAATGAGCAGTACTTC
D gene: TRBD1; J gene: TRBJ2-5; clone size: -; V gene: TRBV5-1; CDR3 protein: CASKNPGGLYNEQYF; CDR3 DNA: TGCGCCAGCAAAAATCCAGGGGGCCTATACAATGAGCAGTACTTC
D gene: -; J gene: TRBJ1-4; clone size: few; V gene: TRBV12-3/TRBV12-4; CDR3 protein: CASSPNRQNEKLFF; CDR3 DNA: TGTGCCAGCAGTCCGAATCGACAGAATGAAAAACTGTTTTTT
D gene: TRBD2; J gene: TRBJ2-5; clone size: -; V gene: TRBV7-2; CDR3 protein: CASSLELGLRQETQYF; CDR3 DNA: TGTGCCAGCAGCTTAGAGTTGGGACTACGTCAAGAGACCCAGTACTTC
D gene: -; J gene: TRBJ2-1; clone size: few; V gene: TRBV9; CDR3 protein: CASSVAISGPSSYNEQFF; CDR3 DNA: TGTGCCAGCAGCGTAGCTATTAGCGGTCCGAGCTCCTACAATGAGCAGTTCTTC